This TCR beta chain was captured in a study of blood T cell repertoires in COVID-19. Study as a whole: Sites in the United States, Italy and Spain provided acute and convalescent COVID-19 samples. PBMCs, B-cell-depleted T cells, or T cells were the source of the cDNA or gDNA that made up the material.

Original processing notes: Nucleated cell counts were estimated from reference gene primer amplification. This table comes from immunoSEQ multiplex PCR, and its TCRdb copy is limited to in-frame clones, with some not included. V, J and clone size are taken as reported in that table, and D and trimming were inferred from the DNA itself. The sample lists about 170,000 clones; about four fifths were seen once. J was trimmed by 0 bases and V by 1 base; bases with no gene match: 7. Germline CDR1 and CDR2: MNHNS and SASEGT. The CDR3 runs to 18 residues. The sequence derives from a woman in her 70s who had recovered from COVID-19. The chain has TRBV6-1 and TRBJ1-4; 8 bases match TRBD1. The material sequenced was peripheral blood. The CDR3 is CASSEGGQALPTNEKLFF. The CDR3 nucleotides read TGTGCCAGCAGTGAAGGGGGACAGGCCCTTCCAACTAATGAAAAACTGTTTTTT.